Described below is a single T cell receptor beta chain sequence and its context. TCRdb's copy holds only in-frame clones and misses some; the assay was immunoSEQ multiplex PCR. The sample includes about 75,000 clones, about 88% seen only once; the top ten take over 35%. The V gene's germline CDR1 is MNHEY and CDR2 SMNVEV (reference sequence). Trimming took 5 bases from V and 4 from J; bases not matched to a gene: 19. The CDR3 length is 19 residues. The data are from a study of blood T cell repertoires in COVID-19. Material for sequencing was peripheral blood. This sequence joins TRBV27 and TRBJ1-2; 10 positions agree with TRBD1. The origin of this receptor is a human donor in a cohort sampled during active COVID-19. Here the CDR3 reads CASSLGTGELTRKSYGYTF. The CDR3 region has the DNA TGTGCCAGCAGTCTAGGGACAGGGGAACTGACTCGGAAGTCCTATGGCTACACCTTC.